Each of the 21 T cell receptor beta chains below was sequenced from the same sample in a study of blood T cell repertoires in COVID-19. TCRdb's copy holds only in-frame clones and misses some; the assay was immunoSEQ multiplex PCR. The sample has some 150,000 clones, approximately 86% seen once. What was sequenced was peripheral blood. All receptors derive from a woman aged 55-69 years with acute or convalescent COVID-19.

The chain has TRBV20-1 and TRBJ1-1, with D hard to call. The CDR3 is 11 amino acids. V was trimmed by 6 bases and J by 5 bases, leaving 10 bases between them. Per germline, CDR1 DFQATT and CDR2 SNEGSKA (reference sequence). CDR3 in amino acids: CSAAQRTEAFF. In DNA form, the CDR3 reads TGCAGTGCCGCCCAGCGTACTGAAGCTTTCTTT.

The J gene is TRBJ1-5, the V gene TRBV19; possible D gene TRBD1, 6 bases. Trimming removed 5 bases at V and 7 bases at J, with 12 bases between. Per germline, CDR1 LNHDA and CDR2 SQIVND (reference sequence). The CDR3 length is 13 residues. CDR3 DNA sequence: TGTGCCAGTAGTCCACAGGGCGGACAGCCCCAGCATTTT. Its translation is CASSPQGGQPQHF. The full variable domain, with the rest looked up from reference TRBV19 and TRBJ1-5, is DGGITQSPKYLFRKEGQNVTLSCEQNLNHDAMYWYRQDPGQGLRLIYYSQIVNDFQKGDIAEGYSVSREKKESFPLTVTSAQKNPTAFYLCASSPQGGQPQHFGDGTRLSIL.

The genes are TRBV6-1 and TRBJ2-5; perhaps TRBD2 as D (5 bases). Germline CDR1 is MNHNS and CDR2 is SASEGT. The V and J ends lost 2 bases and 5 bases respectively, with 15 bases between them. The CDR3 extends over 15 amino acids. DNA for the CDR3: TGTGCCAGCAGTGAACGTGGGGATTGGAGGGAGACCCAGTACTTC. Encoded protein: CASSERGDWRETQYF.

The chain recombines TRBV6-6 with TRBJ1-4, with 7 positions matching TRBD1. The trim removed 5 bases at V and 6 bases at J, leaving 9 bases unmatched. This CDR3 comprises 15 residues. Per germline, CDR1 MNHNY and CDR2 SVGAGI (reference sequence). CDR3 region: CASSRYPGQYEKLFF. The DNA of the CDR3 is TGTGCCAGCAGTCGGTACCCGGGACAGTATGAAAAACTGTTTTTT.

This clone was detected a few times. V usage is TRBV4-1 and J usage is TRBJ1-5; 7 bases are shared with TRBD1. Germline loops: CDR1 MGHRA, CDR2 YSYEKL. J was trimmed by 1 base and V by 2 bases; bases with no gene match: 2. The CDR3 runs to 15 residues. As DNA, the CDR3 is TGCGCCAGCAGCCAATGGACAGGAAGCAATCAGCCCCAGCATTTT. It yields the protein CASSQWTGSNQPQHF.

The rearrangement links TRBV7-2 to TRBJ1-5, with TRBD1 matching 7 bases. The CDR3 is made up of 14 amino acids. CDR1 and CDR2 (germline): SGHTA, FQGNSA. The V gene end was trimmed by 6 bases and the J gene end by 6 bases; junction bases not matched to a gene: 8. The CDR3 sequence: CASSTDRAGQPQHF. In nucleotides, the CDR3 is TGTGCCAGCAGTACCGACAGGGCGGGTCAGCCCCAGCATTTT.

This chain joins TRBV19 and TRBJ2-6, with a possible D match to TRBD1 (6 bases). CDR3 size: 15 residues. The germline CDR1 and CDR2 sequences are LNHDA and SQIVND (reference sequence). V was shortened by 6 bases and J by 1 base, with 10 bases between the two germline ends. The CDR3 loop is CASSHRASGANVLTF. The CDR3 region has the DNA TGTGCCAGTAGCCACAGGGCGTCTGGGGCCAACGTCCTGACTTTC.

V and J are TRBV12-3 or TRBV12-4 and TRBJ1-2, with TRBD1 matching 9 bases. V trimming: 9 bases; J trimming: 9 bases; junction bases outside the gene matches: 8. This CDR3 contains 12 residues. DNA for the CDR3: TGTGCCAGTGGACAGGGGAAGTTTAGCTACACCTTC. Protein: CASGQGKFSYTF.

The rearrangement uses TRBV6-5 and TRBJ1-2, with 10 bases fitting TRBD1. Germline CDR1 MNHEY, CDR2 SVGAGI. The J segment lost 4 bases and the V segment lost 6 bases, leaving 8 bases of the junction unmatched. The CDR3 contains 15 residues. The CDR3 is CASSWGQGPSYGYTF. The DNA of the CDR3 is TGTGCCAGCAGCTGGGGACAGGGGCCCAGCTATGGCTACACCTTC.

The chain couples TRBV11-2 to TRBJ1-1; TRBD1 matches 9 bases. The CDR3 loop spans 15 amino acids. V lost 2 bases and J lost 0; bases outside the gene matches: 1. The germline CDR1 and CDR2 sequences are SGHAT and FQNNGV. Here the CDR3 DNA reads TGTGCCAGCAGCTTACGGGACAGGGTGAACACTGAAGCTTTCTTT. It yields the protein CASSLRDRVNTEAFF. The whole variable domain, filled in from reference TRBV11-2 and TRBJ1-1, reads EAGVAQSPRYKIIEKRQSVAFWCNPISGHATLYWYQQILGQGPKLLIQFQNNGVVDDSQLPKDRFSAERLKGVDSTLKIQPAKLEDSAVYLCASSLRDRVNTEAFFGQGTRLTVV.

This chain uses TRBV11-2 with TRBJ2-7, with 9 bases matching TRBD1. The ends lost 5 bases at V and 3 bases at J; junction bases unmatched: 8. Germline CDR1 SGHAT, CDR2 FQNNGV. CDR3 size: 15 residues. The CDR3 DNA reads TGTGCCAGCAGCGTCCGGGGGACAGGGTTCTACGAGCAGTACTTC. It codes for CASSVRGTGFYEQYF.

This chain links TRBV6-5 with TRBJ2-7, with a possible D match to TRBD1 (6 bases). The ends were cut back, 5 bases at V and 3 bases at J, with 14 bases in the middle. This CDR3 has 14 amino acids. Germline V gene data show CDR1 as MNHEY and CDR2 as SVGAGI. The CDR3 DNA is TGTGCCAGCAGTCAAACCGCGGACAGCTACGAGCAGTACTTC. Its protein product is CASSQTADSYEQYF.

CDR3 loop: CASSLGDRGSPLHF. The CDR3 region has the DNA TGCGCCAGCAGCTTGGGTGACAGGGGGTCACCCCTCCACTTT. V gene TRBV5-1 combines with J gene TRBJ1-6; TRBD1 aligns across 9 bases. Germline V CDR1 and CDR2: SGHRS, YFSETQ. V lost 0 bases, J lost 10 bases, and 2 bases stayed unmatched. CDR3 size: 14 residues.

The rearrangement uses TRBV12-2 and TRBJ1-1; no check of the table's D call, TRBD1, against the DNA was made. TRBV12-2 is recorded as a pseudogene. The CDR3 spans 16 residues. The DNA of the CDR3 is TGTGCACTAAGACGGGACAGCGGAAGGAGGAACACTGAAGCTTTCTTT. Its protein is CALRRDSGRRNTEAFF.

The J gene is TRBJ2-2, the V gene TRBV12-3 or TRBV12-4; D is perhaps TRBD2 (5 bases). The length of the CDR3 is 13 residues. Trimming shortened V by 6 bases and J by 8 bases, and 13 bases separated the two germline ends. The CDR3 nucleotides read TGTGCCAGCAGCCGTACTAGGGCTGGGGAGCTGTTTTTT. Protein: CASSRTRAGELFF.

This chain links TRBV7-9 with TRBJ2-1; D might be TRBD1 (5 bases). Per the germline V gene, CDR1 is SEHNR and CDR2 is FQNEAQ (reference sequence). Trimming removed 0 bases at V and 10 bases at J, with 10 bases between. This CDR3 contains 13 residues. The CDR3 loop reads CASSLAPRQEQFF. Here the CDR3 DNA reads TGTGCCAGCAGCTTAGCTCCGAGACAGGAGCAGTTCTTC. The full variable domain, completed using reference TRBV7-9 and TRBJ2-1, is DTGVSQNPRHKITKRGQNVTFRCDPISEHNRLYWYRQTLGQGPEFLTYFQNEAQLEKSRLLSDRFSAERPKGSFSTLEIQRTEQGDSAMYLCASSLAPRQEQFFGPGTRLTVL.

The chain recombines TRBV19 with TRBJ2-7; a weak D match, TRBD2 (5 bases). In germline, CDR1 is LNHDA, CDR2 SQIVND (reference sequence). CDR3 length equals 18 residues. V was shortened by 3 bases and J by 0 bases, with 21 bases between the two germline ends. CDR3 in amino acids: CASSISSSAGLSSYEQYF. The CDR3 DNA reads TGTGCCAGTAGTATTTCCAGCAGCGCGGGTTTAAGCTCCTACGAGCAGTACTTC.

The rearrangement links TRBV9 to TRBJ1-1, with D perhaps TRBD1 (5 bases). V dropped 7 bases and J dropped 4 bases, with 14 bases sitting between them. Per germline, CDR1 SGDLS and CDR2 YYNGEE. The CDR3 is 13 amino acids. CDR3 sequence: CASQNRGGTEAFF. CDR3 coding DNA: TGTGCCAGCCAGAATCGGGGGGGCACTGAAGCTTTCTTT.

The chain carries TRBV7-9 and TRBJ2-2, with D perhaps TRBD1 (7 bases). CDR1 and CDR2 (germline): SEHNR, FQNEAQ (reference sequence). V was clipped by 5 bases and J by 0 bases, with 13 bases between them. This CDR3 has 16 residues. The CDR3 loop is CASSEPRGANTGELFF. The CDR3 DNA follows: TGTGCCAGCAGCGAGCCCAGGGGGGCGAACACCGGGGAGCTGTTTTTT.

This clone was observed once. This chain connects TRBV7-9 to TRBJ2-7, with 10 bases fitting TRBD2. CDR1 SEHNR and CDR2 FQNEAQ come from the germline V gene (reference sequence). The CDR3 runs 15 residues. V gave up 2 bases and J gave up 6 bases; unmatched junction bases: 7. The CDR3 region is CASSLRGTSVPEQYF. The CDR3 nucleotides read TGTGCCAGCAGCTTAAGAGGGACTAGCGTCCCCGAGCAGTACTTC.

This clone appeared a single time. The chain has TRBV28 and TRBJ2-5, with D possibly TRBD2 on 5 matching bases. The germline V gene encodes CDR1 MDHEN and CDR2 SYDVKM. CDR3 length: 14 residues. With 3 bases removed from V and 1 base from J, the gap between germline ends came to 9 bases. This CDR3 is CASSFGAVQETQYF. The CDR3 nucleotides read TGTGCCAGCAGTTTTGGAGCGGTCCAAGAGACCCAGTACTTC.